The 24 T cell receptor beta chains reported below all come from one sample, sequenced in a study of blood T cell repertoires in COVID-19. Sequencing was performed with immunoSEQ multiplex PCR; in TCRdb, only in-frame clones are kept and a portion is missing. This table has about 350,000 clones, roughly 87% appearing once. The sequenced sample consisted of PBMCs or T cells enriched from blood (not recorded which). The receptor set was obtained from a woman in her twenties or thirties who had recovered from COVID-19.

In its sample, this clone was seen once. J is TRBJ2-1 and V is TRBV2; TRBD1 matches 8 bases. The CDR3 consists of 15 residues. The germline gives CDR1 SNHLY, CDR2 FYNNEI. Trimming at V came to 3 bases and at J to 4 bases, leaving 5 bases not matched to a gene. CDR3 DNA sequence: TGTGCCAGCAGTGACCAGGGGGCGAGTTACAATGAGCAGTTCTTC. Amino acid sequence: CASSDQGASYNEQFF. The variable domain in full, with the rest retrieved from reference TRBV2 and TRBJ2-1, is EPEVTQTPSHQVTQMGQEVILRCVPISNHLYFYWYRQILGQKVEFLVSFYNNEISEKSEIFDDQFSVERPDGSNFTLKIRSTKLEDSAMYFCASSDQGASYNEQFFGPGTRLTVL.

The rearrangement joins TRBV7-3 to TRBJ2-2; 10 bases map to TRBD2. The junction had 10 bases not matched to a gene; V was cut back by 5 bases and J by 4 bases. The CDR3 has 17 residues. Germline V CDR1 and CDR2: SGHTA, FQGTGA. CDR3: CASSPLSGGSGTGELFF. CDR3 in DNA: TGTGCCAGCAGCCCACTTAGCGGGGGGTCGGGCACCGGGGAGCTGTTTTTT.

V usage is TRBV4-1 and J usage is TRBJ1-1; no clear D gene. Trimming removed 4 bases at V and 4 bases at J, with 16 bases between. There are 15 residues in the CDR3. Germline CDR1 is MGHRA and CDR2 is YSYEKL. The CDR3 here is CASSPNKEFGTEAFF. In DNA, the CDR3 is TGCGCCAGCAGCCCAAACAAGGAGTTTGGCACTGAAGCTTTCTTT.

The CDR3 loop reads CATKREGDGYTF. CDR3 bases: TGTGCCACTAAAAGGGAGGGTGATGGCTACACCTTC. This chain joins TRBV2 and TRBJ1-2; D gene uncertain. The CDR3 contains 12 residues. CDR1 is SNHLY and CDR2 is FYNNEI in the germline V gene. V shed 10 bases and J shed 6 bases, with 15 bases lying between them. The entire variable domain, with the rest obtained from reference TRBV2 and TRBJ1-2, is as follows: EPEVTQTPSHQVTQMGQEVILRCVPISNHLYFYWYRQILGQKVEFLVSFYNNEISEKSEIFDDQFSVERPDGSNFTLKIRSTKLEDSAMYFCATKREGDGYTFGSGTRLTVV.

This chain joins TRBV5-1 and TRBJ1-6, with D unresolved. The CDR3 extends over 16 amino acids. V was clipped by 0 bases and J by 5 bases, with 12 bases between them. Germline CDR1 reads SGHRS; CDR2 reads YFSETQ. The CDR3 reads CASSLDNWENNSPLHF. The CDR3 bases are TGCGCCAGCAGCTTGGACAACTGGGAGAATAATTCACCCCTCCACTTT.

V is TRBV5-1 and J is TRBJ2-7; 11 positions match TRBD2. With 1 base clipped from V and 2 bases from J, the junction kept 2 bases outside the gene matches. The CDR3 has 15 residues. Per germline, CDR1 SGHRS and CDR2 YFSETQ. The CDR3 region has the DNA TGCGCCAGCAGCTTGAGACTAGCGGGAACCTACGAGCAGTACTTC. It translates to CASSLRLAGTYEQYF. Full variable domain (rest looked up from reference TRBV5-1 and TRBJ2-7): KAGVTQTPRYLIKTRGQQVTLSCSPISGHRSVSWYQQTPGQGLQFLFEYFSETQRNKGNFPGRFSGRQFSNSRSEMNVSTLELGDSALYLCASSLRLAGTYEQYFGPGTRLTVT.

CDR3 nucleotides: TGCGCCAGCAGCCGGGACAGCCCTTACTATGGCTACACCTTC. Its translation: CASSRDSPYYGYTF. The chain recombines TRBV4-1 with TRBJ1-2; TRBD1 aligns across 7 bases. The CDR3 length is 14 residues. Unmatched junction bases numbered 5, after V lost 4 bases and J lost 3 bases. Germline CDR1 and CDR2: MGHRA and YSYEKL.

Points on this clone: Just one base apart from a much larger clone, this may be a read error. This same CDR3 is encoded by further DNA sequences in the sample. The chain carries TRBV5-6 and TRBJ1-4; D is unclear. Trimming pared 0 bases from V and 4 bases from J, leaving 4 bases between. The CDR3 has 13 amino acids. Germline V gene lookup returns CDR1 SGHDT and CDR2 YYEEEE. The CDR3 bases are TGTGCCAGCAGCTTGGTCCTTAATGAAAAACTGTTTTTT. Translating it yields CASSLVLNEKLFF.

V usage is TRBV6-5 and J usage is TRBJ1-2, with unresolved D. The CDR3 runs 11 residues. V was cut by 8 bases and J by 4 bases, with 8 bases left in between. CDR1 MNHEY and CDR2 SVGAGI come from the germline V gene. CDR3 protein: CASFGGYGYTF. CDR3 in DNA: TGTGCCAGCTTTGGAGGCTATGGCTACACCTTC.

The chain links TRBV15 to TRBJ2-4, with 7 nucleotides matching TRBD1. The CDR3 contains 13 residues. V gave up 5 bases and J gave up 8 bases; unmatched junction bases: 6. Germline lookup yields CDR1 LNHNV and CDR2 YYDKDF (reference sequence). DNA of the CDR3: TGTGCCACCAGCGCCCGACAGGGAGACATTCAGTACTTC. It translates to CATSARQGDIQYF.

As DNA, the CDR3 is TGTGCCAGCAGCTTAGATTTAAAGCGGGGGGTATCCTACGAGCAGTACTTC. Translated, it gives CASSLDLKRGVSYEQYF. The J gene is TRBJ2-7, the V gene TRBV7-9; 9 nucleotides line up with TRBD2. The germline V gene encodes CDR1 SEHNR and CDR2 FQNEAQ (reference sequence). V gave up 1 base and J gave up 1 base; unmatched junction bases: 8. The CDR3 has 17 residues.

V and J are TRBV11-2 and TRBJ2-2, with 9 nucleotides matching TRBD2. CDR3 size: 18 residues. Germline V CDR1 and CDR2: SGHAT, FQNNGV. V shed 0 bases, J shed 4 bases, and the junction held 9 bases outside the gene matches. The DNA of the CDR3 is TGTGCCAGCAGCTTAGATCTGATGCGGGGGGGCGGCACCGGGGAGCTGTTTTTT. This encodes CASSLDLMRGGGTGELFF.

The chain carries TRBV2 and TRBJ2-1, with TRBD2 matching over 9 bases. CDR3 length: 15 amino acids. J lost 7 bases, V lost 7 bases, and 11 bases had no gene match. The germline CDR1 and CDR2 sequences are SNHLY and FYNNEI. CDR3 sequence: CASKGLANPGNEQFF. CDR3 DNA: TGTGCCAGCAAGGGACTAGCCAACCCGGGAAATGAGCAGTTCTTC.

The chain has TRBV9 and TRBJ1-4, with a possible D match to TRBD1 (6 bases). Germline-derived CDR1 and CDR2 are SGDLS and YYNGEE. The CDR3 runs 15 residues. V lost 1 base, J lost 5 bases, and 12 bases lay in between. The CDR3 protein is CASSVTGMGNEKLFF. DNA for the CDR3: TGTGCCAGCAGCGTAACAGGGATGGGGAATGAAAAACTGTTTTTT.

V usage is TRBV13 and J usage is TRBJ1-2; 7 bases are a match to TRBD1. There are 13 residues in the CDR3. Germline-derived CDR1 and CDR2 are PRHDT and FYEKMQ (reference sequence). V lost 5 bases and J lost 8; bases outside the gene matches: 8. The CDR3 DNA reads TGTGCCAGCAGCGCAACCGGGACAGACGGCTACACCTTC. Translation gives CASSATGTDGYTF.

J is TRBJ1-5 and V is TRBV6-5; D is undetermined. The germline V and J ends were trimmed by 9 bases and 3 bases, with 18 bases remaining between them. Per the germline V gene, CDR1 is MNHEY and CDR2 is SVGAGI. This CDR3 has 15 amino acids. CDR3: CASRREGAANQPQHF. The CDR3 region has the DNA TGTGCCAGTCGAAGAGAAGGAGCCGCCAATCAGCCCCAGCATTTT.

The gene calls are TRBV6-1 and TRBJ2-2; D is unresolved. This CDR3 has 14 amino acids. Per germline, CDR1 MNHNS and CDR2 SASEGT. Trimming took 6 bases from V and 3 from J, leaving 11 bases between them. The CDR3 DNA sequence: TGTGCCAGCAGCGAGACAATTTACACCGGGGAGCTGTTTTTT. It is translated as CASSETIYTGELFF.

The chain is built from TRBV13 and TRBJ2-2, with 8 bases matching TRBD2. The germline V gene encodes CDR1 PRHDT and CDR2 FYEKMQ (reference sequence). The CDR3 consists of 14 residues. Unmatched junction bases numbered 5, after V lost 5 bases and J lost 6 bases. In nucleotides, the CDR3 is TGTGCCAGCAGCCTCCCGGGGGGGCCCGGGGAGCTGTTTTTT. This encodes CASSLPGGPGELFF. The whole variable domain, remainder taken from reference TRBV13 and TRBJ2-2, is AAGVIQSPRHLIKEKRETATLKCYPIPRHDTVYWYQQGPGQDPQFLISFYEKMQSDKGSIPDRFSAQQFSDYHSELNMSSLELGDSALYFCASSLPGGPGELFFGEGSRLTVL.

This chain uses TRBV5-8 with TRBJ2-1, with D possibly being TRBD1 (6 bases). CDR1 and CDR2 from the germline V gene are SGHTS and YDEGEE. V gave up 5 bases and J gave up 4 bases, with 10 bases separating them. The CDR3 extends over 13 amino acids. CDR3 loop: CASRPTGYNEQFF. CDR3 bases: TGTGCCAGCAGGCCTACAGGGTACAATGAGCAGTTCTTC.

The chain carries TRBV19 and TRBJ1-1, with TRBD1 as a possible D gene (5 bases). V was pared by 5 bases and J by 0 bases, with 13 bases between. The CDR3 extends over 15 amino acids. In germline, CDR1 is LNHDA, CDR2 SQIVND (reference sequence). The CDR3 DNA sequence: TGTGCCAGTAGTGCAAACAGGAAGATGAACACTGAAGCTTTCTTT. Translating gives CASSANRKMNTEAFF. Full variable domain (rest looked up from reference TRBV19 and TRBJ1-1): DGGITQSPKYLFRKEGQNVTLSCEQNLNHDAMYWYRQDPGQGLRLIYYSQIVNDFQKGDIAEGYSVSREKKESFPLTVTSAQKNPTAFYLCASSANRKMNTEAFFGQGTRLTVV.

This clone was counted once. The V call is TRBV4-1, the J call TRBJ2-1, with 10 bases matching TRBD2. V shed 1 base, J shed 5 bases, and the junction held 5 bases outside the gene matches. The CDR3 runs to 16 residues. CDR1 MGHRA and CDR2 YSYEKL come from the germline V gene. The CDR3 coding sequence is TGCGCCAGCAGCCAAGGGTCTAGCGGGGGAAACAATGAGCAGTTCTTC. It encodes CASSQGSSGGNNEQFF.

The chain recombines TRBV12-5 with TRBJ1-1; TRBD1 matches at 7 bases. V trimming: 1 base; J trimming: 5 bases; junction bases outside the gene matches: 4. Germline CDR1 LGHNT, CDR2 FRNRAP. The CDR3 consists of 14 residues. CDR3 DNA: TGTGCTAGTGGTTTGGAGAAACAGGGGACTGAAGCTTTCTTT. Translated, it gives CASGLEKQGTEAFF. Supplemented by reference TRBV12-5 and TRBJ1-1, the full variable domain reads DARVTQTPRHKVTEMGQEVTMRCQPILGHNTVFWYRQTMMQGLELLAYFRNRAPLDDSGMPKDRFSAEMPDATLATLKIQPSEPRDSAVYFCASGLEKQGTEAFFGQGTRLTVV.

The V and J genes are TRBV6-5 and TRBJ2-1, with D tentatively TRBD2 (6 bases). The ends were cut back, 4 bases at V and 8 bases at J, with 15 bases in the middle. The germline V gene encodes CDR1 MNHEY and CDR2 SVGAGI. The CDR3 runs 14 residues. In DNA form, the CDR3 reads TGTGCCAGCAGTTCCGGGGACTCGTACTATGAGCAGTTCTTC. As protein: CASSSGDSYYEQFF.

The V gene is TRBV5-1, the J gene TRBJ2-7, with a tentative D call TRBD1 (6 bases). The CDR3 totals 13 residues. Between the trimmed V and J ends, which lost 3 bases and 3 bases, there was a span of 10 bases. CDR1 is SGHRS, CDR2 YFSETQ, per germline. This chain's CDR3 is CASSSRQDYEQYF. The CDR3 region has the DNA TGCGCCAGCAGCTCCAGACAGGACTACGAGCAGTACTTC.